The 23 T cell receptor beta chains reported below all come from one sample, sequenced in a study of PD-L1 blockade in urothelial cancer. The data were produced by immunoSEQ multiplex PCR, yet TCRdb's version contains in-frame clones alone and is incomplete. The sample includes about 130,000 clones, about 81% of them seen just once. Time point indicated: pretreatment peripheral blood. This material consisted of PBMCs, taken around atezolizumab (anti-PD-L1) treatment. All receptors derive from a man in his forties or fifties with urothelial cancer.

This chain connects TRBV5-1 to TRBJ1-2, with a tentative D call TRBD1 (6 bases). Trimming cost V 4 bases and J 2 bases, with 12 bases left between them. This CDR3 has 14 amino acids. CDR1 and CDR2 from the germline V gene are SGHRS and YFSETQ. The CDR3 loop reads CASSPGQLNYGYTF. CDR3 nucleotide sequence: TGCGCCAGCAGCCCCGGACAGCTGAACTATGGCTACACCTTC. The variable domain in full, completed from reference TRBV5-1 and TRBJ1-2, reads KAGVTQTPRYLIKTRGQQVTLSCSPISGHRSVSWYQQTPGQGLQFLFEYFSETQRNKGNFPGRFSGRQFSNSRSEMNVSTLELGDSALYLCASSPGQLNYGYTFGSGTRLTVV.

The DNA for the CDR3 is TGTGCCAGCAGTGGGGAGATAAACCAAGAGACCCAGTACTTC. The encoded protein is CASSGEINQETQYF. The chain is built from TRBV27 and TRBJ2-5, with a weak D call TRBD2 (5 bases). CDR3 length: 14 residues. Germline lookup yields CDR1 MNHEY and CDR2 SMNVEV (reference sequence). Trimming stripped 5 bases from V and 0 bases from J, with 10 bases between.

The genes are TRBV11-2 and TRBJ2-1; D call uncertain. This CDR3 spans 13 amino acids. V was cut by 1 base and J by 8 bases, with 9 bases left in between. Germline V gene data show CDR1 as SGHAT and CDR2 as FQNNGV. The DNA for the CDR3 is TGTGCCAGCAGCTTAGTGGCCCCGTATGAGCAGTTCTTC. Amino acids: CASSLVAPYEQFF.

This clone is a singleton in its sample. The same CDR3 can be traced to other DNA sequences in this sample. The chain uses TRBV6-1 and TRBJ1-1; no reliable D call. CDR1 is MNHNS, CDR2 SASEGT, per germline. Trimming cost V 6 bases and J 1 base, with 9 bases left between them. CDR3 length: 13 amino acids. CDR3 nucleotides: TGTGCCAGCAGGATACCAGGGAACACTGAAGCTTTCTTT. Translating it yields CASRIPGNTEAFF.

The chain recombines TRBV4-1 with TRBJ1-1; D is ambiguous. Per the germline V gene, CDR1 is MGHRA and CDR2 is YSYEKL. This CDR3 contains 15 residues. The V end lost 5 bases, the J end lost 0 bases, and 13 bases lay between the germline ends. The DNA of the CDR3 is TGCGCCAGCAGCTACGGAAGGGAGATGAACACTGAAGCTTTCTTT. It codes for CASSYGREMNTEAFF.

The V and J genes are TRBV25-1 and TRBJ2-1; a possible D gene is TRBD1 (5 bases). This CDR3 spans 11 amino acids. Germline V gene lookup returns CDR1 MGHDK and CDR2 SYGVNS. Trimming shortened V by 3 bases and J by 15 bases, and 12 bases separated the two germline ends. The CDR3 region is CASSDTWGRFF. The CDR3 DNA reads as TGTGCCAGCAGTGATACGTGGGGCCGGTTCTTC.

The rearrangement links TRBV27 to TRBJ1-6, with unresolved D. The germline V and J ends were trimmed by 6 bases and 0 bases, with 9 bases remaining between them. From germline, CDR1 is MNHEY and CDR2 SMNVEV (reference sequence). There are 15 residues in the CDR3. The CDR3 DNA reads as TGTGCCAGCAGCAGCGATCTCTCCTATAATTCACCCCTCCACTTT. It yields the protein CASSSDLSYNSPLHF.

This rearrangement joins TRBV5-1 to TRBJ2-5; 7 bases fit TRBD1. CDR3 length: 14 residues. The germline CDR1 and CDR2 sequences are SGHRS and YFSETQ. V shed 0 bases, J shed 4 bases, and the junction held 3 bases outside the gene matches. The CDR3 DNA reads as TGCGCCAGCAGCTTGGCCAGGGGGAGAGAGACCCAGTACTTC. This translates into CASSLARGRETQYF.

CDR3 amino acids: CASSSGLAFNEQFF. The CDR3, as DNA: TGTGCCAGCAGCTCGGGACTAGCGTTCAATGAGCAGTTCTTC. V is TRBV5-4 and J is TRBJ2-1, with 10 nucleotides matching TRBD2. The CDR3 totals 14 residues. Trimming removed 3 bases from V and 6 bases from J; junction bases left unmatched: 3. Per germline, CDR1 SGHNT and CDR2 YYREEE (reference sequence).

J is TRBJ1-1 and V is TRBV2; the D is unclear. The CDR3 has 14 residues. Germline V lookup: CDR1 SNHLY, CDR2 FYNNEI. With 7 bases removed from V and 1 base from J, the gap between germline ends came to 13 bases. For the CDR3, the DNA is TGTGCCAGCACAGAGGAGCGAGCGAACACTGAAGCTTTCTTT. Translation gives CASTEERANTEAFF.

This rearrangement joins TRBV5-4 to TRBJ2-6; D perhaps matches TRBD2 (6 bases). Trimming cost V 5 bases and J 3 bases, with 12 bases left between them. CDR3 length: 15 amino acids. Germline V gene data show CDR1 as SGHNT and CDR2 as YYREEE (reference sequence). For the CDR3, the DNA is TGTGCCAGCAGACCGGGGGTCGGTGGGGCCAACGTCCTGACTTTC. It translates to CASRPGVGGANVLTF.

This clone has a handful of counts. This rearrangement joins TRBV19 to TRBJ1-2, with D unresolved. Looked up from germline, CDR1 is LNHDA and CDR2 is SQIVND (reference sequence). Trimming stripped 6 bases from V and 5 bases from J, with 10 bases between. The CDR3 loop spans 12 amino acids. The CDR3 bases are TGTGCCAGTAGCCTAAGTCTGTATGGCTACACCTTC. Translation gives CASSLSLYGYTF. Full variable domain (missing parts from reference TRBV19 and TRBJ1-2): DGGITQSPKYLFRKEGQNVTLSCEQNLNHDAMYWYRQDPGQGLRLIYYSQIVNDFQKGDIAEGYSVSREKKESFPLTVTSAQKNPTAFYLCASSLSLYGYTFGSGTRLTVV.

The V gene is TRBV4-1, the J gene TRBJ2-2, with 7 bases identical to TRBD2. V lost 1 base to trimming and J lost 0 bases; unmatched junction nucleotides: 2. Germline assignment: CDR1 MGHRA and CDR2 YSYEKL. The CDR3 length is 16 residues. Here the CDR3 DNA reads TGCGCCAGCAGCCAAGGACTAGCTACGAACACCGGGGAGCTGTTTTTT. It is translated as CASSQGLATNTGELFF.

The chain carries TRBV19 and TRBJ2-1, with D maybe TRBD1 (6 bases). CDR3 length: 15 residues. V was clipped by 7 bases and J by 9 bases, with 22 bases between them. Germline CDR1 is LNHDA and CDR2 is SQIVND (reference sequence). CDR3 protein: CASNSPAQGWAEQFF. For the CDR3, the DNA is TGTGCCAGTAATTCCCCAGCCCAGGGGTGGGCTGAGCAGTTCTTC.

This sequence joins TRBV2 and TRBJ1-6; 9 bases fit TRBD1. Germline values: CDR1 SNHLY, CDR2 FYNNEI. V shed 6 bases and J 6 bases; nucleotides not matched to a gene: 9. This CDR3 has 16 amino acids. The CDR3 region is CASRIEPGQGNSPLHF. The CDR3 nucleotides read TGTGCCAGCAGAATCGAACCGGGACAGGGTAATTCACCCCTCCACTTT.

This clone was observed a single time. The chain has TRBV27 and TRBJ2-3; D ambiguous. Deletions cut 10 bases from V and 6 bases from J, with 20 bases between. The germline CDR1 and CDR2 sequences are MNHEY and SMNVEV (reference sequence). This CDR3 is 14 amino acids long. CDR3 sequence: CATSVLAFTDTQYF. The CDR3 coding sequence is TGTGCCACCTCAGTTTTGGCTTTTACCGATACGCAGTATTTT.

V usage is TRBV28 and J usage is TRBJ1-1; weak D call: TRBD1 (6 bases). The CDR3 runs 12 residues. V gave up 6 bases and J gave up 11 bases, with 16 bases separating them. Per germline, CDR1 MDHEN and CDR2 SYDVKM. The CDR3 is CASSYLGTLAFF. The DNA of the CDR3 is TGTGCCAGCAGCTACCTTGGGACACTGGCTTTCTTT.

The chain combines TRBV5-1 with TRBJ2-7; 11 nucleotides line up with TRBD2. Trimming cost V 0 bases and J 3 bases; bases outside gene matches: 11. This CDR3 is 18 amino acids long. Germline loops: CDR1 SGHRS, CDR2 YFSETQ. The CDR3 DNA reads TGCGCCAGCAGCTTGGCCCATTGGCTAGCGGGAGGACGCTACGAGCAGTACTTC. Translating gives CASSLAHWLAGGRYEQYF.

The chain employs TRBV4-1 and TRBJ2-1; 8 bases agree with TRBD2. Trimming took 1 base from V and 5 from J; bases not matched to a gene: 4. Germline CDR1 and CDR2: MGHRA and YSYEKL. CDR3 size: 15 residues. In nucleotides, the CDR3 is TGCGCCAGCAGCCAAGGACTAGCGAACAACAATGAGCAGTTCTTC. Translated, it gives CASSQGLANNNEQFF.

The chain couples TRBV28 to TRBJ1-2; D ambiguous. The germline CDR1 and CDR2 sequences are MDHEN and SYDVKM. Trimming removed 5 bases from V and 4 bases from J, with 14 bases in between. CDR3 length: 14 amino acids. CDR3: CASSPPLSSYGYTF. CDR3 nucleotide sequence: TGTGCCAGCAGTCCTCCCCTAAGTTCCTATGGCTACACCTTC.

V gene TRBV11-1 combines with J gene TRBJ2-2, with D unclear. Germline CDR1 reads SGHAT; CDR2 reads FQDESV (reference sequence). V lost 1 base, J lost 6 bases, and 18 bases lay in between. This CDR3 region has 17 residues. CDR3 nucleotides: TGTGCCAGCAGCTTAGGACGGCTAGGTCTAAATCCCGGGGAGCTGTTTTTT. It codes for CASSLGRLGLNPGELFF.

This clone was counted only a few times. V gene TRBV5-8 combines with J gene TRBJ1-1, with unresolved D. The CDR3 runs to 14 residues. Per the germline V gene, CDR1 is SGHTS and CDR2 is YDEGEE. Trimming stripped 0 bases from V and 0 bases from J, with 6 bases between. The chain's CDR3 is CASSLVAVNTEAFF. In DNA form, the CDR3 reads TGTGCCAGCAGCTTGGTCGCAGTGAACACTGAAGCTTTCTTT.

This clone was observed a few times. CDR3 in DNA: TGTGCCAGTAGCCCTCAGGGGAGACTTGGTGGCTACACCTTC. This sequence encodes CASSPQGRLGGYTF. The chain joins TRBV19 to TRBJ1-2; tentatively, D is TRBD1 (6 bases). This CDR3 is 14 amino acids long. V gave up 6 bases and J gave up 7 bases, with 18 bases separating them. Germline V gives CDR1 LNHDA, CDR2 SQIVND (reference sequence).